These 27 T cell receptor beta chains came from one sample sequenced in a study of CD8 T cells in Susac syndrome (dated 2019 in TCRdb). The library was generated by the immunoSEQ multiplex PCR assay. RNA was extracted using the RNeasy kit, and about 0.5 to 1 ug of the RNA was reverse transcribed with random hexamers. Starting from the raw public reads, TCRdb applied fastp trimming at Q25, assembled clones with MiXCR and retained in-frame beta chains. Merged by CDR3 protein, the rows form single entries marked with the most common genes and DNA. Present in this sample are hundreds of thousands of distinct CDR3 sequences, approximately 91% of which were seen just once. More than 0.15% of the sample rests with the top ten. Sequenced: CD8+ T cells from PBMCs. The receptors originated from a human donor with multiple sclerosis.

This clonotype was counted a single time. This chain's CDR3 is CASSRPQGLGDEKLFF. DNA of the CDR3: TGTGCCAGCAGCCGCCCACAGGGGTTGGGGGATGAAAAACTGTTTTTT. J is TRBJ1-4 and V is TRBV7-9; 7 bases are a match to TRBD1. The V segment lost 5 bases and the J segment 6 bases; nucleotides outside the gene matches: 12. Germline V gene lookup returns CDR1 SEHNR and CDR2 FQNEAQ (reference sequence). CDR3 size: 16 residues.

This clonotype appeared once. The CDR3 here is CASSYSENYGYTF. Here the CDR3 DNA reads TGTGCCAGCAGTTACAGCGAAAACTATGGCTACACCTTC. V and J are TRBV6-2 or TRBV6-3 and TRBJ1-2; no clear D gene. The CDR3 spans 13 residues. Between the trimmed V and J ends, which lost 2 bases and 2 bases, there was a span of 6 bases. Germline-derived CDR1 and CDR2 are MNHEY and SVGEGT.

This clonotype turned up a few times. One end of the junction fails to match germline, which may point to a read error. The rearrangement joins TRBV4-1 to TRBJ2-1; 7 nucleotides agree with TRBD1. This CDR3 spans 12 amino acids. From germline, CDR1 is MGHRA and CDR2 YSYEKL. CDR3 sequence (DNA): TGCGCCAGCAGCCAAGAACAGTTAGGACAGGTCTTC. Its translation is CASSQEQLGQVF.

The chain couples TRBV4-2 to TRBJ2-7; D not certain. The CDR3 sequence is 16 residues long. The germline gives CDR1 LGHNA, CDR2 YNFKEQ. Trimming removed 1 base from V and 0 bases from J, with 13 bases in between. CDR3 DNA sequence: TGTGCCAGCAGCCAAGGTCGGCAGGCAGACTCCTACGAGCAGTACTTC. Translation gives CASSQGRQADSYEQYF.

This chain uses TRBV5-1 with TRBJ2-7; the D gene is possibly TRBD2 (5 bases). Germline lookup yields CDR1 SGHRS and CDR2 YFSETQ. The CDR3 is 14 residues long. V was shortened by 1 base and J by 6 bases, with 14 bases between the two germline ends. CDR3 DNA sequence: TGCGCCAGCAGCTTGAAGGGAGTAGGGCGCGAGCAGTACTTC. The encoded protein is CASSLKGVGREQYF. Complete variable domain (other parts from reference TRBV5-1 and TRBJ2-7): KAGVTQTPRYLIKTRGQQVTLSCSPISGHRSVSWYQQTPGQGLQFLFEYFSETQRNKGNFPGRFSGRQFSNSRSEMNVSTLELGDSALYLCASSLKGVGREQYFGPGTRLTVT.

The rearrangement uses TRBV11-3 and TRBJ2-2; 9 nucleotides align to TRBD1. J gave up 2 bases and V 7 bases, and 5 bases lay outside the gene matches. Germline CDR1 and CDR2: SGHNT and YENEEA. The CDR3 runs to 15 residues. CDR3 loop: CASNLDRGNTGELFF. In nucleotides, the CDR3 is TGTGCCAGCAACTTGGACAGGGGTAACACCGGGGAGCTGTTTTTT.

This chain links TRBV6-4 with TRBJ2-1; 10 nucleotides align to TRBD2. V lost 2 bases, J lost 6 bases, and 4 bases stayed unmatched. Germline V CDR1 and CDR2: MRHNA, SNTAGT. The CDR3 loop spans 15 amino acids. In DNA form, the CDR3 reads TGTGCCAGCAGTGACCTAGCGGGAGAAAGCAATGAGCAGTTCTTC. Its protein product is CASSDLAGESNEQFF.

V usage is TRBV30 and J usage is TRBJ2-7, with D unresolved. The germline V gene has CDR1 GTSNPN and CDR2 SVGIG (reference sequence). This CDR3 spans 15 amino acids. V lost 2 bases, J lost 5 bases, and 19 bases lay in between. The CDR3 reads CAWSPSETFGNEQYF. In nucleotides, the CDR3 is TGTGCCTGGAGTCCCAGTGAGACATTTGGAAACGAGCAGTACTTC.

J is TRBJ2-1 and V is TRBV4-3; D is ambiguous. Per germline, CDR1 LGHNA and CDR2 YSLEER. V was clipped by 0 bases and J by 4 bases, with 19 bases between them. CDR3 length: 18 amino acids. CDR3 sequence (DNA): TGCGCCAGCAGCCAAGAACTAATCGGAGACCTGTCTTACAATGAGCAGTTCTTC. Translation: CASSQELIGDLSYNEQFF.

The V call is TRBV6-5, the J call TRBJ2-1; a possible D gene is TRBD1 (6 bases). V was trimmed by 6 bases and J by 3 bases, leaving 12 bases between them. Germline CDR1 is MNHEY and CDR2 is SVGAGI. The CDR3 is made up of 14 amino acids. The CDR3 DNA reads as TGTGCCAGCAGAACACAGGGAAACTACAATGAGCAGTTCTTC. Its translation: CASRTQGNYNEQFF.

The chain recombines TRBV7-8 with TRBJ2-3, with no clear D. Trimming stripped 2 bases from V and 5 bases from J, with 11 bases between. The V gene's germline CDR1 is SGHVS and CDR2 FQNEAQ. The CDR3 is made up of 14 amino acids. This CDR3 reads CASSLRSWGDTQYF. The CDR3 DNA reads TGTGCCAGCAGCTTACGGAGCTGGGGAGATACGCAGTATTTT.

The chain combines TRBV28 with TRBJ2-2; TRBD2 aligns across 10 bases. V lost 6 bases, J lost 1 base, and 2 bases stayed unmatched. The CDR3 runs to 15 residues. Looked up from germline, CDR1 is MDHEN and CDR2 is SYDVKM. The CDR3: CASRRLAGNTGELFF. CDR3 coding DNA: TGTGCCAGCAGGCGACTAGCGGGGAACACCGGGGAGCTGTTTTTT.

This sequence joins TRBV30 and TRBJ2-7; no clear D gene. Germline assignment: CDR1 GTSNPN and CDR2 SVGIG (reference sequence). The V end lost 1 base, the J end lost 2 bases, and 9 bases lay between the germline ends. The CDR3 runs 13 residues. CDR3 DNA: TGTGCCTGGAGTGGAAACGGAGCCTACGAGCAGTACTTC. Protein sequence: CAWSGNGAYEQYF. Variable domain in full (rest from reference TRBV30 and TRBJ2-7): SQTIHQWPATLVQPVGSPLSLECTVEGTSNPNLYWYRQAAGRGLQLLFYSVGIGQISSEVPQNLSASRPQDRQFILSSKKLLLSDSGFYLCAWSGNGAYEQYFGPGTRLTVT.

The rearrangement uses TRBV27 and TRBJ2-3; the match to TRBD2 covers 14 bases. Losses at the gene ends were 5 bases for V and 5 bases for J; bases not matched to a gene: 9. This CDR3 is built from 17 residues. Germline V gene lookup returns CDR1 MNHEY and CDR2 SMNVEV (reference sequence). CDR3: CASSPHTGLAGVDTQYF. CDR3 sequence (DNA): TGTGCCAGCAGTCCTCATACGGGACTAGCGGGGGTAGATACGCAGTATTTT.

The CDR3 nucleotides read TGTGCCAGCAGCTTGCAGGGGTCCAGCAATCAGCCCCAGCATTTT. Translating gives CASSLQGSSNQPQHF. This sequence joins TRBV7-9 and TRBJ1-5, with a possible D match to TRBD1 (6 bases). Deletions cut 3 bases from V and 1 base from J, with 10 bases between. The CDR3 is made up of 15 amino acids. The germline CDR1 and CDR2 sequences are SEHNR and FQNEAQ (reference sequence). Full variable domain (rest looked up from reference TRBV7-9 and TRBJ1-5): DTGVSQNPRHKITKRGQNVTFRCDPISEHNRLYWYRQTLGQGPEFLTYFQNEAQLEKSRLLSDRFSAERPKGSFSTLEIQRTEQGDSAMYLCASSLQGSSNQPQHFGDGTRLSIL.

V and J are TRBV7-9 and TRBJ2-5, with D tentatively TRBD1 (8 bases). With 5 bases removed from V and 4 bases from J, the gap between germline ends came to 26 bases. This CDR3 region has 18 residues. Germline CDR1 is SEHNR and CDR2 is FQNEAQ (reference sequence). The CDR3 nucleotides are TGTGCCAGCAGCCCCCTCCCCGCAGGGGGCTGGGGGGGAGAGACCCAGTACTTC. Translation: CASSPLPAGGWGGETQYF.

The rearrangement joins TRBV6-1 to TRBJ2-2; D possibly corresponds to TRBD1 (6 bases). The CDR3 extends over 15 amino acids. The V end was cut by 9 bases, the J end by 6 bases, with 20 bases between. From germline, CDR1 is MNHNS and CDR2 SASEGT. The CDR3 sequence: CASLLRAEGAGELFF. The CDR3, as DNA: TGTGCCAGTCTACTCCGGGCTGAGGGGGCCGGGGAGCTGTTTTTT.

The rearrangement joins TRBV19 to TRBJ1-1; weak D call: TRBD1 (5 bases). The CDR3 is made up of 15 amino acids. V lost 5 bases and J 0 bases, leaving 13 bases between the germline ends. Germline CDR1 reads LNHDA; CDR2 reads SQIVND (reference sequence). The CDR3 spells CASSPAGYMNTEAFF. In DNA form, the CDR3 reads TGTGCCAGTAGTCCCGCAGGGTATATGAACACTGAAGCTTTCTTT.

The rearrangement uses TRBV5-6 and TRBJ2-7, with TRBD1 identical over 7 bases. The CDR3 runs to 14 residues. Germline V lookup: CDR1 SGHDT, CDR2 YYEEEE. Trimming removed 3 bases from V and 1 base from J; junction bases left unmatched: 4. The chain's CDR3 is CASSSDRESYEQYF. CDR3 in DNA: TGTGCCAGCAGCTCCGACAGGGAATCCTACGAGCAGTACTTC.

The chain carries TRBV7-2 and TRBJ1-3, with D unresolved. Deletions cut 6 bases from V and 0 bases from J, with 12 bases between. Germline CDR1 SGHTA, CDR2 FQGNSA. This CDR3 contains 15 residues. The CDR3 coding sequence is TGTGCCAGCAGTTCCGACACTACCTCTGGAAACACCATATATTTT. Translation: CASSSDTTSGNTIYF.

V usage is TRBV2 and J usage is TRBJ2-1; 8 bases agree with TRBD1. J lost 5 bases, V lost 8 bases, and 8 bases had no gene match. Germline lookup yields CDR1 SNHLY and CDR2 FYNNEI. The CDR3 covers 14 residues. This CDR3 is CASGYRGLNNEQFF. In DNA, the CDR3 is TGTGCCAGCGGCTACAGGGGGTTGAACAATGAGCAGTTCTTC.

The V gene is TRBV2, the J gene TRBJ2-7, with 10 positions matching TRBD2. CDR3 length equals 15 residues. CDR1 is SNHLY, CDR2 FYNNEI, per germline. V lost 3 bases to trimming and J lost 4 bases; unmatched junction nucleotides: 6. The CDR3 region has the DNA TGTGCCAGCAGTGATATGACTAGCGGGCCTTACGAGCAGTACTTC. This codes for CASSDMTSGPYEQYF. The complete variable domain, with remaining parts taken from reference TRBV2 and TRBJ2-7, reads EPEVTQTPSHQVTQMGQEVILRCVPISNHLYFYWYRQILGQKVEFLVSFYNNEISEKSEIFDDQFSVERPDGSNFTLKIRSTKLEDSAMYFCASSDMTSGPYEQYFGPGTRLTVT.

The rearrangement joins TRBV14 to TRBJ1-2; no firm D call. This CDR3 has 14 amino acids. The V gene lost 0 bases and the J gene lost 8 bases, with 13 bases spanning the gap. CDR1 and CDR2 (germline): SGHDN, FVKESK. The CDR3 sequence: CASSQEEDLRGYTF. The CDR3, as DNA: TGTGCCAGCAGCCAAGAGGAGGACTTGAGGGGCTACACCTTC.

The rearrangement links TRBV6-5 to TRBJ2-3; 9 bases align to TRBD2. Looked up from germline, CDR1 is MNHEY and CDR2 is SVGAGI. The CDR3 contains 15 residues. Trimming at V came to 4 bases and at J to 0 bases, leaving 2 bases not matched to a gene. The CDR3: CASSFSGGSTDTQYF. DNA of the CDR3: TGTGCCAGCAGTTTTAGCGGGGGTAGCACAGATACGCAGTATTTT.

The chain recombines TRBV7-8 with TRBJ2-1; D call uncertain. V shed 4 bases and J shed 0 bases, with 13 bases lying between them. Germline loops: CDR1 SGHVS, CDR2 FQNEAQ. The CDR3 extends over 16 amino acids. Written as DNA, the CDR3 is TGTGCCAGCAGCTCAGTAAGGGCTGTCTCCTACAATGAGCAGTTCTTC. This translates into CASSSVRAVSYNEQFF.

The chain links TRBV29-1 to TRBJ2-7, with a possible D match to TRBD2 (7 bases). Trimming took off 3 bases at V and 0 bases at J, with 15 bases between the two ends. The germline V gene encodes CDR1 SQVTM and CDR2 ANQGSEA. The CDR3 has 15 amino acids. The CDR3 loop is CSVEWSGGPSYEQYF. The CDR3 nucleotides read TGCAGCGTTGAGTGGTCGGGGGGCCCCTCCTACGAGCAGTACTTC.

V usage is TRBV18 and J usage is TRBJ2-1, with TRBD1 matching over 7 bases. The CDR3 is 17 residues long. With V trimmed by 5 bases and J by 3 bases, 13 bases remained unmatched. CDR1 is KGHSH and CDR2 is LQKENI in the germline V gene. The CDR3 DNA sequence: TGTGCCAGCTCATTAAGGTACCCAGGGGGAAACTACAATGAGCAGTTCTTC. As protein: CASSLRYPGGNYNEQFF.